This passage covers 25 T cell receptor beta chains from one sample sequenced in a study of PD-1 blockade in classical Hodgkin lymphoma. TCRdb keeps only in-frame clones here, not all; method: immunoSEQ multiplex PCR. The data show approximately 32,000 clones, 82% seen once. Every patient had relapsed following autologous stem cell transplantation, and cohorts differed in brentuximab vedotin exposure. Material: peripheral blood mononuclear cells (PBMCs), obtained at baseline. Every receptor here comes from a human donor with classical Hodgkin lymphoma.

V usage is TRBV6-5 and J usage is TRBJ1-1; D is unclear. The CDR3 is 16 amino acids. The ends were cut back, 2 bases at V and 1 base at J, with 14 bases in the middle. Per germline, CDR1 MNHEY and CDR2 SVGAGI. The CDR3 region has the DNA TGTGCCAGCAGTTACAGCCTGTTGACGGGGAACACTGAAGCTTTCTTT. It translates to CASSYSLLTGNTEAFF.

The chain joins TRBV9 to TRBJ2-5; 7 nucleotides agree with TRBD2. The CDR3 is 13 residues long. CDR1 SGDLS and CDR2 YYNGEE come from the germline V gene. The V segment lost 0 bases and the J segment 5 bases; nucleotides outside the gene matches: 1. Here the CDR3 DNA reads TGTGCCAGCAGCGTAGTCGGGGGGGAGACCCAGTACTTC. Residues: CASSVVGGETQYF.

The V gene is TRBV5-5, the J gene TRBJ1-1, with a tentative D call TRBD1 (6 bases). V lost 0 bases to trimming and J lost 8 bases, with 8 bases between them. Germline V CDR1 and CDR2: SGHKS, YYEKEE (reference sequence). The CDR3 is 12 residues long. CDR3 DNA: TGTGCCAGCAGCTTGGTTCAGGGGGAAGCTTTCTTT. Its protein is CASSLVQGEAFF.

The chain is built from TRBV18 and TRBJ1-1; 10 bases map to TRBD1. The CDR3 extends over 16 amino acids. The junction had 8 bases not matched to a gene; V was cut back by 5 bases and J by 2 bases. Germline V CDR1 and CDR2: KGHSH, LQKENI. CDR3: CASSGRQGATNTEAFF. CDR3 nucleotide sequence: TGTGCCAGCTCAGGGCGACAGGGGGCCACTAACACTGAAGCTTTCTTT.

The DNA for the CDR3 is TGTGCCAGCAGTTTAGAGCGGAACTATGGCTACACCTTC. Translation gives CASSLERNYGYTF. The chain carries TRBV28 and TRBJ1-2; D call uncertain. Between the trimmed V and J ends, which lost 2 bases and 2 bases, there was a span of 6 bases. Germline V gives CDR1 MDHEN, CDR2 SYDVKM. The CDR3 loop spans 13 amino acids.

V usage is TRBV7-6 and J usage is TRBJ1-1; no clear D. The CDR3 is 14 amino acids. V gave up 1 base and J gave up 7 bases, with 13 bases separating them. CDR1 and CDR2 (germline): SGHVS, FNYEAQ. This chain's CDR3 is CASSLGAHEGEAFF. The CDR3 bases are TGTGCCAGCAGCTTAGGGGCCCATGAAGGTGAAGCTTTCTTT. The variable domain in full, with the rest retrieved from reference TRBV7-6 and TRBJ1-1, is GAGVSQSPRYKVTKRGQDVALRCDPISGHVSLYWYRQALGQGPEFLTYFNYEAQQDKSGLPNDRFSAERPEGSISTLTIQRTEQRDSAMYRCASSLGAHEGEAFFGQGTRLTVV.

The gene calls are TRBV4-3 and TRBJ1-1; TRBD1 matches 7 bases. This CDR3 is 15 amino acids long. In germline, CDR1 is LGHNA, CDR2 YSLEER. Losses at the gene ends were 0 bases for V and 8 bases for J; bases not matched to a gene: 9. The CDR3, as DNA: TGCGCCAGCAGCCAAGATGTGACAGGGAGAAGGGAAGCTTTCTTT. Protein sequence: CASSQDVTGRREAFF.

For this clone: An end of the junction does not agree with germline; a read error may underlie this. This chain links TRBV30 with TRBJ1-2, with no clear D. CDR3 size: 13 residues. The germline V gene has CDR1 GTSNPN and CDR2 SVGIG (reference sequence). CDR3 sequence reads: CARSRGVRGGYTF. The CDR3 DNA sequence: TGTGCCCGGAGTCGCGGCGTCCGCGGTGGCTACACCTTC.

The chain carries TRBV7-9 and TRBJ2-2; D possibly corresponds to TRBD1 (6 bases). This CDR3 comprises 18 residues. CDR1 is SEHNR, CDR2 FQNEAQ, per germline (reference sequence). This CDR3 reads CAPHPGGRQAIETGELFF. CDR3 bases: TGTGCTCCACATCCTGGCGGACGACAGGCCATCGAGACCGGGGAGCTGTTTTTT.

The CDR3 region has the DNA TGTGCCAGCAGTCGCGCGGGGGCGAGCACAGATACGCAGTATTTT. It translates to CASSRAGASTDTQYF. The genes are TRBV5-8 and TRBJ2-3; a weak D match, TRBD2 (7 bases). V was trimmed by 5 bases and J by 0 bases, leaving 13 bases between them. This CDR3 comprises 15 residues. Germline V gene lookup returns CDR1 SGHTS and CDR2 YDEGEE.

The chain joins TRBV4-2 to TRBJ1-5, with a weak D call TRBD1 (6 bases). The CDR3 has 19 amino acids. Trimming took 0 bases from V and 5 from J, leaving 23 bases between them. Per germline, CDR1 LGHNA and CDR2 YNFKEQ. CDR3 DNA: TGTGCCAGCAGCCAAGATACCGGCAGGGGAGCCGATGTGGATCAGCCCCAGCATTTT. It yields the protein CASSQDTGRGADVDQPQHF.

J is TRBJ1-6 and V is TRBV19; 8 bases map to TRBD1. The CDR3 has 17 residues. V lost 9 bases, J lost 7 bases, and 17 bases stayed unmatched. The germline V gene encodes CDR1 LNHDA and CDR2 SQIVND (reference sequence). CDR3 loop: CASGSRDRTQLNSPLHF. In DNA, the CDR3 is TGTGCCAGCGGATCCCGGGACAGGACTCAGTTAAATTCACCCCTCCACTTT.

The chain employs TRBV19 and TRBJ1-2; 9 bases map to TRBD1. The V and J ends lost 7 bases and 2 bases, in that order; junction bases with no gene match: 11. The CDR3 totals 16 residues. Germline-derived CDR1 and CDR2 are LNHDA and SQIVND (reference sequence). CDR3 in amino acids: CASKALLGQGNYGYTF. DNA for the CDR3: TGTGCCAGTAAAGCCCTCCTGGGACAGGGAAACTATGGCTACACCTTC.

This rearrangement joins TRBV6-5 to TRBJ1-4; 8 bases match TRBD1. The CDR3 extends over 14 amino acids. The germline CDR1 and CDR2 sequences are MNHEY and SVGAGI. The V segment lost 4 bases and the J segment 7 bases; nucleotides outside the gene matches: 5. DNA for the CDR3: TGTGCCAGCAGTTTGGACAGGGACTCTGAAAAACTGTTTTTT. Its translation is CASSLDRDSEKLFF.

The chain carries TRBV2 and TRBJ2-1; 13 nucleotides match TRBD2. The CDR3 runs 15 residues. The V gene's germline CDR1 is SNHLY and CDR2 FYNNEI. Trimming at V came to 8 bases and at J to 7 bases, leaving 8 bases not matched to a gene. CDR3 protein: CASLTGTSGENEQFF. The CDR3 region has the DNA TGTGCCAGCCTCACCGGGACTAGCGGGGAGAATGAGCAGTTCTTC.

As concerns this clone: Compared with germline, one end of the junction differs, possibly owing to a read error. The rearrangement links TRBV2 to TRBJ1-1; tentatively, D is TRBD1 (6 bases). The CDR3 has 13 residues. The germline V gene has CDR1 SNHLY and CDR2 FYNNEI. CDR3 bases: TGTGCCAGCAGCGAAGACAGGCACACTGAAGCTTTCTTT. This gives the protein CASSEDRHTEAFF.

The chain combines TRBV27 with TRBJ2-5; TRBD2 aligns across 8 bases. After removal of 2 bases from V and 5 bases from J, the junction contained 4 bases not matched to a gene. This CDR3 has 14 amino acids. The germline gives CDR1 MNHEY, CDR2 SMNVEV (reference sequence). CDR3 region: CASSLAGGVETQYF. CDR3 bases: TGTGCCAGCAGTTTAGCCGGGGGGGTGGAGACCCAGTACTTC.

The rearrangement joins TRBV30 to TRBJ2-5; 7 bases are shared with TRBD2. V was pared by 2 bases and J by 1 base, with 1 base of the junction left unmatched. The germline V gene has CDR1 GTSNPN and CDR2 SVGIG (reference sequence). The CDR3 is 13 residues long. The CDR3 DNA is TGTGCCTGGAGTAGGACTAGCCAAGAGACCCAGTACTTC. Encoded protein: CAWSRTSQETQYF.

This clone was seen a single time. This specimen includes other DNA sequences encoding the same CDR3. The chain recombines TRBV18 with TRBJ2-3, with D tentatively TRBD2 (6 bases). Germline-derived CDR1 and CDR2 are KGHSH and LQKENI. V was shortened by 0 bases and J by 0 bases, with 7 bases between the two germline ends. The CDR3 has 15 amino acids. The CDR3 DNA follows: TGTGCCAGCTCACCACCGGGACTTAGCACAGATACGCAGTATTTT. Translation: CASSPPGLSTDTQYF.

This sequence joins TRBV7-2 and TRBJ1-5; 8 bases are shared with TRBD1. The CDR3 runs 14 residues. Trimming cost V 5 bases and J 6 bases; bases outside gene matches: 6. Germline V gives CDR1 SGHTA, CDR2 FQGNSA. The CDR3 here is CASSAQGVGQPQHF. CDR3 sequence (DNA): TGTGCCAGCAGCGCACAGGGGGTTGGTCAGCCCCAGCATTTT.

CDR3 sequence reads: CASKHSSNTEAFF. The CDR3 DNA follows: TGTGCCAGCAAGCATTCTTCGAACACTGAAGCTTTCTTT. V gene TRBV6-6 combines with J gene TRBJ1-1; D ambiguous. Germline V lookup: CDR1 MNHNY, CDR2 SVGAGI (reference sequence). V shed 7 bases and J shed 1 base, with 10 bases lying between them. This CDR3 has 13 residues.

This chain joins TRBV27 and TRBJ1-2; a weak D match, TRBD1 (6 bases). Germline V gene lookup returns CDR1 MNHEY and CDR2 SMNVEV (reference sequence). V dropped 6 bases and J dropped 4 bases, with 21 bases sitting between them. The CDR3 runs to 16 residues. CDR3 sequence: CASSAMGTGISYGYTF. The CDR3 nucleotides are TGTGCCAGCAGCGCTATGGGCACAGGGATATCCTATGGCTACACCTTC.

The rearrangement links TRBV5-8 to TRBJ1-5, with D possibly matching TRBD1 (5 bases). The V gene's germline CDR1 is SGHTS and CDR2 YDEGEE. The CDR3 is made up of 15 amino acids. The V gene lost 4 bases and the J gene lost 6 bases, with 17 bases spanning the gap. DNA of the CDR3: TGTGCCAGCAGCCGGCCGGAGGGGCAAGTTCAGCCCCAGCATTTT. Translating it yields CASSRPEGQVQPQHF.

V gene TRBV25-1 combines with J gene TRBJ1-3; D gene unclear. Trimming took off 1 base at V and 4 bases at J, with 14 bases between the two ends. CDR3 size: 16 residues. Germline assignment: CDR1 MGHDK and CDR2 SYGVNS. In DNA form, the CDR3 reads TGTGCCAGCAGTGAATTCGGAGTAGATCCCGGAAACACCATATATTTT. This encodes CASSEFGVDPGNTIYF.

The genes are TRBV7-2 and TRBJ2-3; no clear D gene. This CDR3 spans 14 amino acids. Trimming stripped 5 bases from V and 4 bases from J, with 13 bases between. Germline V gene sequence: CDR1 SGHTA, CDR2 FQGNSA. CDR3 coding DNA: TGTGCCAGCAGCGGCCTCCCCGGGCCAGATACGCAGTATTTT. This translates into CASSGLPGPDTQYF.